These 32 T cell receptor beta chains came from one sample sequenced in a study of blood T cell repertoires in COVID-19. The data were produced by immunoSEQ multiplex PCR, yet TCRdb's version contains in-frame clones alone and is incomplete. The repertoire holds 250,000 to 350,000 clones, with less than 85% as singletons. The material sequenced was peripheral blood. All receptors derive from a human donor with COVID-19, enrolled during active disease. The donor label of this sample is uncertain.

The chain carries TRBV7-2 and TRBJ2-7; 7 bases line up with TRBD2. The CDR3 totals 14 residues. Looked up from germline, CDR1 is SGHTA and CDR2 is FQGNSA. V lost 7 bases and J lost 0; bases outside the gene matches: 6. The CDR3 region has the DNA TGTGCCAGCAACGAGCGGGGAAGCTCCTACGAGCAGTACTTC. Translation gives CASNERGSSYEQYF.

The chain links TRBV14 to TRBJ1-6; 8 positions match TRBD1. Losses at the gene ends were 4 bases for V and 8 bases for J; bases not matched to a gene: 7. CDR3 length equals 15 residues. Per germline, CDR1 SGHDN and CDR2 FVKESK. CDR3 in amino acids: CASSLDRGNYSPLHF. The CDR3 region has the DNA TGTGCCAGCAGCCTTGACAGGGGAAATTATTCACCCCTCCACTTT. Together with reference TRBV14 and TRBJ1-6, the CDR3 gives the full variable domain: EAGVTQFPSHSVIEKGQTVTLRCDPISGHDNLYWYRRVMGKEIKFLLHFVKESKQDESGMPNNRFLAERTGGTYSTLKVQPAELEDSGVYFCASSLDRGNYSPLHFGNGTRLTVT.

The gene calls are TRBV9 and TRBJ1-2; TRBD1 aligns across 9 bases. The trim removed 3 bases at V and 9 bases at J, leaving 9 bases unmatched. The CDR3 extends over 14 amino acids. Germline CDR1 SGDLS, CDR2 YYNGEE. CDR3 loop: CASSAGTGYERYTF. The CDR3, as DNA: TGTGCCAGCAGCGCCGGGACAGGGTATGAGCGCTACACCTTC.

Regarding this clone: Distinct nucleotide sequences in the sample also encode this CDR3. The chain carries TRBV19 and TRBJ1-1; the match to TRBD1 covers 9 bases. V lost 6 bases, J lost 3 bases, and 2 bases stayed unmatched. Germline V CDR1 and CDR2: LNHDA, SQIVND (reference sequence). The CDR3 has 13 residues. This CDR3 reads CASSWTGDTEAFF. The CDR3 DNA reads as TGTGCCAGTAGCTGGACAGGGGACACTGAAGCTTTCTTT.

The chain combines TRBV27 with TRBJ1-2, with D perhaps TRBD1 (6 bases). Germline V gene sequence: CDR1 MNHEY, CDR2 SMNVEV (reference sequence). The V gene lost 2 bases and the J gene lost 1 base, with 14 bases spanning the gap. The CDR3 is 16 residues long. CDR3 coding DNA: TGTGCCAGCAGTTTACGTAGTACAGGGTTTAACTATGGCTACACCTTC. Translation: CASSLRSTGFNYGYTF.

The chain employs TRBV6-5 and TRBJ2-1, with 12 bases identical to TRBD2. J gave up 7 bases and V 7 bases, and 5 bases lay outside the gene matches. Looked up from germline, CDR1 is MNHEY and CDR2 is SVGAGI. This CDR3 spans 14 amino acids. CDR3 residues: CASTSGRAQNEQFF. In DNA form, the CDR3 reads TGTGCCAGCACTAGCGGGAGGGCCCAGAATGAGCAGTTCTTC.

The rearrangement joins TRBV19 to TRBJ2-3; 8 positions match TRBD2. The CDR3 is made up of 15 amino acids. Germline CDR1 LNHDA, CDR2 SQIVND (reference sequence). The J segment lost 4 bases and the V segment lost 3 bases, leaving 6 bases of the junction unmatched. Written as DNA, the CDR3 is TGTGCCAGTAGTATCACGGGAGGGCCTTCAGATACGCAGTATTTT. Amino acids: CASSITGGPSDTQYF.

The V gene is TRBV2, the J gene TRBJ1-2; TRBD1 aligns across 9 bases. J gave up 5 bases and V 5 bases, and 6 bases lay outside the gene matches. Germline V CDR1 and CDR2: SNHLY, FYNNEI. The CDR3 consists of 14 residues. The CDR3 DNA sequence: TGTGCCAGCAGTCGGGACAGGGACTTTTATGGCTACACCTTC. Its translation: CASSRDRDFYGYTF.

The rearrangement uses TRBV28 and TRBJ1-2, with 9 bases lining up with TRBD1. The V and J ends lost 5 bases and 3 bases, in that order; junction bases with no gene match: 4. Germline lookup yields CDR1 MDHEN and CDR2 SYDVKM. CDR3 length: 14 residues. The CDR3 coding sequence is TGTGCCAGCAGTCCGACAGGGGGTTACTATGGCTACACCTTC. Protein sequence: CASSPTGGYYGYTF.

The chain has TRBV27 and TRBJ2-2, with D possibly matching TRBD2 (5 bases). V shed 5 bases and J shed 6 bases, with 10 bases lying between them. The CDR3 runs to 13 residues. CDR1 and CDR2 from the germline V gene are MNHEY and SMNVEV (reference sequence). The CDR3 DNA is TGTGCCAGCAGTAGCTCGAGGGCCGGGGAGCTGTTTTTT. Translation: CASSSSRAGELFF.

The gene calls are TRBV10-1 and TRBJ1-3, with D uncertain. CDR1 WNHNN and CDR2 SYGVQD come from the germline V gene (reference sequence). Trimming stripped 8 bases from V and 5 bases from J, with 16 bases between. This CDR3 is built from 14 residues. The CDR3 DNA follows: TGCGCCAGCGGCCGGAGGACTGAAAGAAACACCATATATTTT. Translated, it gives CASGRRTERNTIYF.

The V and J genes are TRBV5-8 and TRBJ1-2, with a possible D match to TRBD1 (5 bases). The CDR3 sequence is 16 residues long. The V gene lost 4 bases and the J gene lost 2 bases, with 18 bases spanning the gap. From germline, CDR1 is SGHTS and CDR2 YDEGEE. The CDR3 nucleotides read TGTGCCAGCAGCATATTTCCCTCCCCAGGGAACTATGGCTACACCTTC. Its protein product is CASSIFPSPGNYGYTF.

The CDR3 coding sequence is TGTGCCAGCAACCCGGCTGGGACAGCTAATGAGCAGTTCTTC. Translation gives CASNPAGTANEQFF. The chain has TRBV7-9 and TRBJ2-1; 7 bases fit TRBD1. The germline CDR1 and CDR2 sequences are SEHNR and FQNEAQ (reference sequence). The CDR3 is made up of 14 amino acids. V gave up 7 bases and J gave up 7 bases; unmatched junction bases: 10. Full variable domain (rest looked up from reference TRBV7-9 and TRBJ2-1): DTGVSQNPRHKITKRGQNVTFRCDPISEHNRLYWYRQTLGQGPEFLTYFQNEAQLEKSRLLSDRFSAERPKGSFSTLEIQRTEQGDSAMYLCASNPAGTANEQFFGPGTRLTVL.

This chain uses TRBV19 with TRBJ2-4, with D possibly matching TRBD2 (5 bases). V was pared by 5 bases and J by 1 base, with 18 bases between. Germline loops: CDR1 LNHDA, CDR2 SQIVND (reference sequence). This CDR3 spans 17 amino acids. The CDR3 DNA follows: TGTGCCAGTAGTCTGGTTCCCCCCCGAGGGGCCAAAAACATTCAGTACTTC. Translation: CASSLVPPRGAKNIQYF. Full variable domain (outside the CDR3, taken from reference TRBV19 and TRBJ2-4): DGGITQSPKYLFRKEGQNVTLSCEQNLNHDAMYWYRQDPGQGLRLIYYSQIVNDFQKGDIAEGYSVSREKKESFPLTVTSAQKNPTAFYLCASSLVPPRGAKNIQYFGAGTRLSVL.

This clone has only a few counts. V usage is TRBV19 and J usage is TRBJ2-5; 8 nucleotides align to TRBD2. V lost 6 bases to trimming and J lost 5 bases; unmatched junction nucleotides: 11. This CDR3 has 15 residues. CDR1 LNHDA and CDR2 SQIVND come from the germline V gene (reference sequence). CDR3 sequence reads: CASSEREGQGETQYF. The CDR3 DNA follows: TGTGCCAGTAGCGAACGGGAGGGCCAGGGGGAGACCCAGTACTTC.

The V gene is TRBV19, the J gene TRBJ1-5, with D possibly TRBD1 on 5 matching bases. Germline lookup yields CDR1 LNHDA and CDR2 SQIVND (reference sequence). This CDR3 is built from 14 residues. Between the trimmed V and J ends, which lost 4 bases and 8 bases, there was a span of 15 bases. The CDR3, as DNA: TGTGCCAGTAGTAGTTCGGGGGGGTCGGAGCCCCAGCATTTT. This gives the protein CASSSSGGSEPQHF.

The CDR3 here is CASSDWPDRIRAFF. The CDR3, as DNA: TGTGCCAGCAGTGACTGGCCCGACAGGATACGAGCTTTCTTT. The chain joins TRBV28 to TRBJ1-1, with D perhaps matching TRBD1 (6 bases). Trimming shortened V by 5 bases and J by 10 bases, and 20 bases separated the two germline ends. The CDR3 is 14 residues long. Germline V gives CDR1 MDHEN, CDR2 SYDVKM.

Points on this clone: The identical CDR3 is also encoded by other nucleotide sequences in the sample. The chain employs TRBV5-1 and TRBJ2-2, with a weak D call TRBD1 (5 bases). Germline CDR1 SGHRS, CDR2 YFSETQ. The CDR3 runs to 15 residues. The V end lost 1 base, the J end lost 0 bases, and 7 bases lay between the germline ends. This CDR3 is CASSLTGANTGELFF. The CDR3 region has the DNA TGCGCCAGCAGCTTGACAGGAGCGAACACCGGGGAGCTGTTTTTT.

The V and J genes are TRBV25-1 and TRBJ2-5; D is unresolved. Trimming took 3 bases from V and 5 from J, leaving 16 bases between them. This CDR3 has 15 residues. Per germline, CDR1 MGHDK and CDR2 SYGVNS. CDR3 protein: CASSDQSRVGETQYF. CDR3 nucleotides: TGTGCCAGCAGTGACCAGAGTCGGGTCGGGGAGACCCAGTACTTC.

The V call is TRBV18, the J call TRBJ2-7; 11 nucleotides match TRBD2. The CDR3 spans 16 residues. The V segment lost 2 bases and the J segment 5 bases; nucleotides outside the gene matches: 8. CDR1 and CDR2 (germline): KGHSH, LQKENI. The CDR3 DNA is TGTGCCAGCTCACCAATCCTAGCGGGAGGCCAAGACGAGCAGTACTTC. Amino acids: CASSPILAGGQDEQYF.

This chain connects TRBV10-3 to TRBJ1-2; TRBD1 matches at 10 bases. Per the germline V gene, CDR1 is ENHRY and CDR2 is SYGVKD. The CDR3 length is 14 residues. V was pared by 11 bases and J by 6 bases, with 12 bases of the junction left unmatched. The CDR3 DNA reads TGTGCCCACGGACAGGGGGAGCGTAATGATGGCTACACCTTC. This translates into CAHGQGERNDGYTF.

This CDR3 is CASSTYPGVYNEQFF. DNA of the CDR3: TGTGCCAGTAGTACGTATCCCGGGGTCTACAATGAGCAGTTCTTC. J is TRBJ2-1 and V is TRBV19, with a tentative D call TRBD2 (5 bases). The CDR3 loop spans 15 amino acids. V dropped 4 bases and J dropped 3 bases, with 13 bases sitting between them. Germline CDR1 and CDR2: LNHDA and SQIVND (reference sequence). Filled out from reference TRBV19 and TRBJ2-1, the complete variable domain reads DGGITQSPKYLFRKEGQNVTLSCEQNLNHDAMYWYRQDPGQGLRLIYYSQIVNDFQKGDIAEGYSVSREKKESFPLTVTSAQKNPTAFYLCASSTYPGVYNEQFFGPGTRLTVL.

The CDR3 DNA is TGTGCCAGCAGTCCGAGTCCGGACAGGGGCTACGAGCAGTACTTC. The encoded protein is CASSPSPDRGYEQYF. The V call is TRBV6-5, the J call TRBJ2-7, with 9 bases identical to TRBD1. The germline CDR1 and CDR2 sequences are MNHEY and SVGAGI. The junction had 8 bases not matched to a gene; V was cut back by 5 bases and J by 3 bases. This CDR3 is built from 15 residues.

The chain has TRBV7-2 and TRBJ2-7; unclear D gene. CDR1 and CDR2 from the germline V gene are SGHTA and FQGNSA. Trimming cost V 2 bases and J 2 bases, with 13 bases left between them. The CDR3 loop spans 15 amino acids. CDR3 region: CASSLSPPGAYEQYF. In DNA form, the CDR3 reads TGTGCCAGCAGCTTAAGTCCGCCCGGAGCCTACGAGCAGTACTTC.

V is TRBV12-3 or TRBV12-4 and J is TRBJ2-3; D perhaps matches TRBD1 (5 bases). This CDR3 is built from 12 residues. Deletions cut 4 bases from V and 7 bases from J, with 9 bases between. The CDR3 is CASSSGQYTQYF. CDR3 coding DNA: TGTGCCAGCAGTTCAGGACAATATACGCAGTATTTT.

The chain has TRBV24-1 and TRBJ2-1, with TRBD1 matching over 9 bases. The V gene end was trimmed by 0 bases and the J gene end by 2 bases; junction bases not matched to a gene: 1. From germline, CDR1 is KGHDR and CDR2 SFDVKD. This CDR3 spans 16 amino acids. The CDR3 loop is CATSDLTGGPYNEQFF. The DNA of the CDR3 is TGTGCCACCAGTGATTTGACAGGGGGCCCCTACAATGAGCAGTTCTTC.

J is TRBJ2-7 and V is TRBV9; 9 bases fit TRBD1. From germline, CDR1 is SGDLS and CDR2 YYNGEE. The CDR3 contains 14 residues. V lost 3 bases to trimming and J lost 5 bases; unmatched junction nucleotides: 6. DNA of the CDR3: TGTGCCAGCAGCGCACAGGGGGCGAGTGACGAGCAGTACTTC. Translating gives CASSAQGASDEQYF.

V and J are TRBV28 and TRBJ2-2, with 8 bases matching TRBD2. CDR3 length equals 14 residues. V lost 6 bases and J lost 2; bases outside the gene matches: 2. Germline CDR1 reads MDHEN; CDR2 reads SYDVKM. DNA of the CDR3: TGTGCCAGCAGGACTAGCGTTAACACCGGGGAGCTGTTTTTT. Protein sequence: CASRTSVNTGELFF.

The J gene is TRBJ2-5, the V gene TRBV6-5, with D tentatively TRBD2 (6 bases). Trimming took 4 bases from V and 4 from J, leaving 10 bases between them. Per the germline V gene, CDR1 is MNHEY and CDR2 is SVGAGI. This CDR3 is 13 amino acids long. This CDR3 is CASSFGGSETQYF. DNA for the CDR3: TGTGCCAGCAGTTTTGGAGGGTCAGAGACCCAGTACTTC.

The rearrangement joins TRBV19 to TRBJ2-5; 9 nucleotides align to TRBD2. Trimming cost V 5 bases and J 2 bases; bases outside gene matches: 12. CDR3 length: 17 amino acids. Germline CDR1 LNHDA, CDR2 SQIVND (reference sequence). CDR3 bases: TGTGCCAGTAGTCAATCTAAGACTAGCGGACCTCAAGAGACCCAGTACTTC. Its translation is CASSQSKTSGPQETQYF.

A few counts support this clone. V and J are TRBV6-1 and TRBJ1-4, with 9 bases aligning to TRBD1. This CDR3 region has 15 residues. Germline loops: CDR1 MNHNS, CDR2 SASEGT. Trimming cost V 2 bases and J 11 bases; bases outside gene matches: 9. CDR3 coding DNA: TGTGCCAGCAGTGAACCGGGACAGGGAAGGTTGAAACTGTTTTTT. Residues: CASSEPGQGRLKLFF.

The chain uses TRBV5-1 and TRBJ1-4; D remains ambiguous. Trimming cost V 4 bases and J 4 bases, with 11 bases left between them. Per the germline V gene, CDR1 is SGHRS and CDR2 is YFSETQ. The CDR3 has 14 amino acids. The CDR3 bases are TGCGCCAGCAGCGTTGGACGGGATAATGAAAAACTGTTTTTT. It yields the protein CASSVGRDNEKLFF.